This T cell receptor beta chain stems from a study of naive and memory T cell subsets. General observations from the study: No ground truth validated the naive and memory repertoire findings. Possibly reflecting memory cells re-expressing CD45RA, a few larger clonotypes occurred in naive repertoires, especially CD8. TCR abundance followed a power law differing between naive and memory subsets. Over 90% of naive TCR sequences appeared only once, unlike memory subsets.

The beta constant-region primer was an equimolar mix of two oligonucleotides covering TRBC1 and TRBC2. Ligated cDNA was amplified by four rounds of PCR with nested alpha and beta constant-region primers and SP2. MiXCR, run by TCRdb on the UMI-ligation and nested PCR reads, gives a single entry per CDR3 protein. The sample comprises roughly 140,000 distinct CDR3 sequences, about 20% of which are singletons, and 0.5% to 0.75% rests with the top ten. CDR3 length: 12 amino acids. Germline CDR1 and CDR2: MDHEN and SYDVKM. With regard to this clonotype: Its antigen is not identified. A read error may account for a junction end that differs from germline.

The chain employs TRBV28 and TRBJ2-3; D not resolved. The receptor comes from a human donor in good health. Sequencing was carried out using naive CD8+ T cells from blood. CDR3 residues: CAIRRSADTLYF. The DNA for the CDR3 is TGTGCCATAAGAAGGAGTGCAGATACGCTGTATTTT.